Given below is one T cell receptor beta chain in context. The data were produced by immunoSEQ multiplex PCR, yet TCRdb's version contains in-frame clones alone and is incomplete. Of under 70,000 clones listed, about 87% were seen once; the top ten hold approximately 6.8%. These data come from a study of blood T cell repertoires in COVID-19. Background on the study: Sample material is recorded as cDNA or gDNA derived from T cells, B-cell-depleted T cells, or PBMCs.

This CDR3 spans 14 amino acids. Trimming took 0 bases from V and 1 from J, leaving 7 bases between them. Germline CDR1 and CDR2: SGHDT and YYEEEE. This chain joins TRBV5-6 and TRBJ1-1; D is unclear. The sample was peripheral blood. This TCR derives from a woman aged 70 to 79 with acute or convalescent COVID-19. DNA for the CDR3: TGTGCCAGCAGCTTGGTGCGTGGGAACACTGAAGCTTTCTTT. Translated, it gives CASSLVRGNTEAFF.